Sequencing of this TCR beta chain was carried out in a study of blood T cell repertoires in COVID-19. The CDR3 has 16 residues. Germline CDR1 is SGHRS and CDR2 is YFSETQ. V gave up 3 bases and J gave up 5 bases, with 20 bases separating them. Per the original methods: Quantification of nucleated cells was approximated via reference gene primer amplification. Using immunoSEQ multiplex PCR, the repertoire was profiled, and TCRdb retains in-frame clones only, with some absent. V, J and clone size derive from that table, while D and trimming were established from the DNA sequence. The table has some 150,000 clones, roughly 91% seen once.

The sequence was obtained from a man between 60 and 75 years old with active or convalescent COVID-19. The V gene is TRBV5-1, the J gene TRBJ2-5, with D possibly being TRBD1 (7 bases). The specimen was peripheral blood. The CDR3 DNA reads TGCGCCAGCAGCTCATTCGACAGGGCCGGAGGGGAGACCCAGTACTTC. The encoded protein is CASSSFDRAGGETQYF.